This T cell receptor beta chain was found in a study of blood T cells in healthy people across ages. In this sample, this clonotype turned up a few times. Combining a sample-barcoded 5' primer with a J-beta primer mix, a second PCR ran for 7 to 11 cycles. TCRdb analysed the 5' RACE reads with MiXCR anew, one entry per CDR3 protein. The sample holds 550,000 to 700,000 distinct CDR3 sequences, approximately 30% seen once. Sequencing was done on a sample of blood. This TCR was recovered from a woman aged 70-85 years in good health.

The CDR3 is CATSRRAQETQYF. Written as DNA, the CDR3 is TGTGCCACCAGCCGCCGGGCCCAAGAGACCCAGTACTTC. The chain links TRBV15 to TRBJ2-5; no definite D call. V lost 5 bases and J 1 base, leaving 8 bases between the germline ends. The CDR3 is 13 amino acids. Germline loops: CDR1 LNHNV, CDR2 YYDKDF (reference sequence).